This T cell receptor beta chain was documented in a study of T cells in narcolepsy. This clone is deemed large. V was cut by 3 bases and J by 5 bases, with 8 bases left in between. The CDR3 totals 13 residues. Germline V gene data show CDR1 as MRHNA and CDR2 as SNTAGT. The table came from immunoSEQ multiplex PCR; TCRdb's copy has only in-frame clones and leaves some out. The sample contains roughly 9,800 clones, roughly 65% of which appear only once. This receptor was identified in a human donor with narcolepsy. Material: CD45RA- memory CD8+ T cells from PBMCs. This rearrangement joins TRBV6-4 to TRBJ2-1; D is unclear. CDR3 residues: CASSEHWDNEQFF. CDR3 in DNA: TGTGCCAGCAGTGAGCACTGGGACAATGAGCAGTTCTTC.